This entry features one T cell receptor (beta chain) sequence. The germline V gene encodes CDR1 MGHRA and CDR2 YSYEKL. The CDR3 runs 12 residues. Trimming removed 1 base from V and 7 bases from J, with 8 bases in between. This specimen comes from a study of blood T cell repertoires in COVID-19. Across the whole study: The study drew acute and convalescent COVID-19 samples from the United States, Italy and Spain.

As originally analysed: Estimates of nucleated cell counts were drawn from the amplification of reference gene primers. Here immunoSEQ multiplex PCR was the method, and the copy in TCRdb shows in-frame clones only, minus some. The V and J calls and clone size were taken over from that table, and D and trimming were inferred from the DNA. The data hold about 100,000 clones, with approximately 80% observed a single time. The sequence came from a man aged 55 to 70 with active or convalescent COVID-19. The sequenced sample was peripheral blood. The V and J genes are TRBV4-1 and TRBJ2-7; TRBD2 might be the D (5 bases). This CDR3 is CASSQVSGEQYF. CDR3 DNA sequence: TGCGCCAGCAGCCAAGTATCGGGGGAGCAGTACTTC.